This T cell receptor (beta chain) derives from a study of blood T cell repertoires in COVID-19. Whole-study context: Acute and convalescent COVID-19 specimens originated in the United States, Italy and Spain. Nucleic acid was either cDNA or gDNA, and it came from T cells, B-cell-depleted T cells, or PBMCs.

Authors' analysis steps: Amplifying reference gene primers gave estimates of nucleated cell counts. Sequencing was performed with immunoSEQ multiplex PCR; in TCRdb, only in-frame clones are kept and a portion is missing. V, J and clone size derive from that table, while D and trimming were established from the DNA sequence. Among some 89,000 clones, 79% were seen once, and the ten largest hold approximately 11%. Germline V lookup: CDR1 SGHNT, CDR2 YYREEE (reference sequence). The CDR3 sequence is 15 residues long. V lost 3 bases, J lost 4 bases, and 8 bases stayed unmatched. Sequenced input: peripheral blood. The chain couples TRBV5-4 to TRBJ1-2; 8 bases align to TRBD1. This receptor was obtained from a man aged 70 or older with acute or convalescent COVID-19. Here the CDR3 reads CASSSRGQGSYGYTF. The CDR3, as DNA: TGTGCCAGCAGCTCCCGAGGACAGGGTAGCTATGGCTACACCTTC.